The 26 T cell receptor beta chains below come from one sample, sequenced in a study of blood T cells in healthy people across ages. A second PCR, run for roughly 6 to 11 cycles, used a sample-barcoded 5' primer plus a J-beta primer mix. TCRdb itself ran the 5' RACE reads through MiXCR, one entry per CDR3 protein. The sample records 1.8 million or so distinct CDR3 sequences, roughly two fifths being singletons. Input material: blood. The receptors were gathered from a human donor in good health.

The V call is TRBV9, the J call TRBJ1-6; D call uncertain. The germline CDR1 and CDR2 sequences are SGDLS and YYNGEE. CDR3 length equals 13 residues. Trimming took 4 bases from V and 8 from J, leaving 10 bases between them. The CDR3 is CASSPRRDSPLHF. The CDR3 DNA is TGTGCCAGCAGCCCCCGCCGGGATTCACCCCTCCACTTT. Full variable domain (outside the CDR3, taken from reference TRBV9 and TRBJ1-6): DSGVTQTPKHLITATGQRVTLRCSPRSGDLSVYWYQQSLDQGLQFLIQYYNGEERAKGNILERFSAQQFPDLHSELNLSSLELGDSALYFCASSPRRDSPLHFGNGTRLTVT.

This clonotype was observed a few times. This chain joins TRBV7-9 and TRBJ1-2; 10 bases map to TRBD1. Germline CDR1 is SEHNR and CDR2 is FQNEAQ (reference sequence). Trimming removed 3 bases from V and 8 bases from J; junction bases left unmatched: 6. The CDR3 extends over 14 amino acids. The CDR3 coding sequence is TGTGCCAGCAGCTTCGGGACAGGGGTAGGCGGCTACACCTTC. Translated: CASSFGTGVGGYTF.

This clonotype has a handful of counts. This chain links TRBV5-5 with TRBJ2-5; TRBD2 agrees at 15 bases. V was pared by 4 bases and J by 0 bases, with 7 bases of the junction left unmatched. The CDR3 consists of 18 residues. CDR1 is SGHKS, CDR2 YYEKEE, per germline (reference sequence). CDR3 DNA: TGTGCCAGCAGCCCCTGGACTAGCGGGGGGGGGTACCAAGAGACCCAGTACTTC. It is translated as CASSPWTSGGGYQETQYF.

The chain combines TRBV12-3 or TRBV12-4 with TRBJ1-2; D is possibly TRBD1 (5 bases). The CDR3 extends over 13 amino acids. Trimming removed 4 bases from V and 8 bases from J, with 14 bases in between. Here the CDR3 reads CASSYDRANGYTF. CDR3 DNA sequence: TGTGCCAGCAGTTACGACAGAGCAAACGGCTACACCTTC.

This clonotype showed up just a few times. The CDR3 sequence is CASSLGAMNEKLFF. The CDR3 DNA sequence: TGTGCCAGCAGCTTAGGGGCAATGAATGAAAAACTGTTTTTT. The chain has TRBV7-2 and TRBJ1-4; D remains ambiguous. Germline-derived CDR1 and CDR2 are SGHTA and FQGNSA. V was cut by 1 base and J by 5 bases, with 8 bases left in between. The CDR3 has 14 amino acids.

This clonotype turned up a few times. The rearrangement joins TRBV7-3 to TRBJ2-5; 12 bases match TRBD2. V lost 5 bases and J lost 2; bases outside the gene matches: 6. Germline CDR1 and CDR2: SGHTA and FQGTGA. The CDR3 extends over 16 amino acids. In DNA, the CDR3 is TGTGCCAGCAGCCATCCTAGCGGGGGGGGACAAGAGACCCAGTACTTC. Translating it yields CASSHPSGGGQETQYF. Full variable domain (missing parts from reference TRBV7-3 and TRBJ2-5): GAGVSQTPSNKVTEKGKYVELRCDPISGHTALYWYRQSLGQGPEFLIYFQGTGAADDSGLPNDRFFAVRPEGSVSTLKIQRTERGDSAVYLCASSHPSGGGQETQYFGPGTRLLVL.

To note about this clonotype: The junction departs from the called germline gene at one end, perhaps through a read error. The gene calls are TRBV4-3 and TRBJ1-3; unclear D gene. Germline CDR1 reads LGHNA; CDR2 reads YSLEER. The CDR3 runs to 12 residues. DNA for the CDR3: TGTGCCAGCAGCCAAGTAGGAAACACCATATATTTT. It yields the protein CASSQVGNTIYF.

This rearrangement joins TRBV7-2 to TRBJ1-5; D not certain. V was trimmed by 5 bases and J by 7 bases, leaving 12 bases between them. Looked up from germline, CDR1 is SGHTA and CDR2 is FQGNSA. The CDR3 spans 13 residues. The CDR3 sequence: CASSPSFSQPQHF. The CDR3 DNA reads as TGTGCCAGCAGCCCTTCATTTTCGCAGCCCCAGCATTTT.

J is TRBJ2-1 and V is TRBV4-3, with D maybe TRBD1 (6 bases). Trimming removed 5 bases from V and 7 bases from J, with 18 bases in between. The germline CDR1 and CDR2 sequences are LGHNA and YSLEER. The CDR3 is 15 amino acids. The CDR3 here is CASSERKGVDNEQFF. The DNA of the CDR3 is TGCGCCAGCAGCGAGCGGAAGGGGGTGGATAATGAGCAGTTCTTC.

Remarks on this clonotype: Mismatch with germline at one junction end may stem from a read error. The chain uses TRBV29-1 and TRBJ2-3; no reliable D call. Germline-derived CDR1 and CDR2 are SQVTM and ANQGSEA. The CDR3 totals 15 residues. CDR3 amino acids: CSAEDLAGPTDTQYF. The CDR3 nucleotides read TGCAGCGCTGAAGATCTCGCCGGACCCACAGATACGCAGTATTTT.

The CDR3 DNA reads as TGCGCCAGCAGCCAAGTAGATCCCGGGGCCGGTTCACCCCTCCACTTT. Amino acids: CASSQVDPGAGSPLHF. The V gene is TRBV4-3, the J gene TRBJ1-6, with D maybe TRBD1 (5 bases). Germline V gene sequence: CDR1 LGHNA, CDR2 YSLEER. Trimming took 1 base from V and 9 from J, leaving 16 bases between them. The CDR3 has 16 amino acids.

The gene calls are TRBV21-1 and TRBJ1-2; the D call TRBD1 from the table was never checked on the DNA. TRBV21-1 is a pseudogene locus. The CDR3 totals 17 residues. CDR3 sequence reads: CASTKGGGKLVKDGYTF. CDR3 in DNA: TGTGCCAGCACCAAAGGGGGCGGTAAATTGGTAAAAGATGGCTACACCTTC.

Details on this clonotype: At one of its ends the junction is not consistent with the germline gene, which may arise from a read error. V is TRBV12-3 or TRBV12-4 and J is TRBJ2-4; 11 bases line up with TRBD1. The CDR3 contains 14 residues. Written as DNA, the CDR3 is TGTGCCAGCAGCTCGGGACAGGGGGTGTACATTCAGTGCTTC. Protein product: CASSSGQGVYIQCF.

This clonotype has ten or more counts. This chain uses TRBV27 with TRBJ2-1; possible D gene TRBD2, 6 bases. The CDR3 length is 15 residues. The V end was cut by 6 bases, the J end by 0 bases, with 12 bases between. The germline V gene encodes CDR1 MNHEY and CDR2 SMNVEV (reference sequence). The CDR3 sequence is CASSTDGSSYNEQFF. CDR3 DNA sequence: TGTGCCAGCAGCACGGACGGGAGCTCCTACAATGAGCAGTTCTTC.

To note about this clonotype: Possible read error: a much larger clone is one base away. This CDR3 fails to terminate in the conserved phenylalanine or tryptophan, so it likely reflects a read error. The rearrangement joins TRBV29-1 to TRBJ2-5; 10 positions agree with TRBD1. The DNA end is a closer match to TRBJ2-7, so the J assignment may be wrong. The CDR3 length is 12 residues. Germline assignment: CDR1 SQVTM and CDR2 ANQGSEA. In DNA form, the CDR3 reads TGCAGCGCCGGGGACAGGGGTTACGAGCAGTACTAC. This encodes CSAGDRGYEQYY.

V usage is TRBV30 and J usage is TRBJ1-2; a possible D gene is TRBD1 (5 bases). V was cut by 6 bases and J by 0 bases, with 20 bases left in between. The germline gives CDR1 GTSNPN, CDR2 SVGIG (reference sequence). The CDR3 is 16 residues long. CDR3 protein: CACSSGTAPANYGYTF. The CDR3 region has the DNA TGTGCCTGTTCCTCCGGGACGGCCCCCGCTAACTATGGCTACACCTTC.

This clonotype was counted a few times. This rearrangement joins TRBV18 to TRBJ2-5, with D possibly being TRBD1 (5 bases). The germline gives CDR1 KGHSH, CDR2 LQKENI. The CDR3 loop spans 14 amino acids. V was trimmed by 2 bases and J by 2 bases, leaving 9 bases between them. The CDR3 reads CASSPKTVQETQYF. For the CDR3, the DNA is TGTGCCAGCTCACCAAAGACAGTGCAAGAGACCCAGTACTTC.

This clonotype was seen only a few times. The rearrangement joins TRBV16 to TRBJ2-7, with 9 bases matching TRBD1. V lost 1 base, J lost 4 bases, and 5 bases stayed unmatched. The length of the CDR3 is 15 residues. Germline assignment: CDR1 KGHSY and CDR2 FQNENV. This CDR3 is CASSQFGQGSYEQYF. The DNA of the CDR3 is TGTGCCAGCAGCCAATTCGGACAGGGGAGTTACGAGCAGTACTTC.

This clonotype showed up just a few times. The gene calls are TRBV20-1 and TRBJ2-5; no clear D. This CDR3 contains 11 residues. Trimming cost V 3 bases and J 4 bases, with 6 bases left between them. Germline V gives CDR1 DFQATT, CDR2 SNEGSKA (reference sequence). CDR3 nucleotide sequence: TGCAGTGCTAGTCAATCAGAGACCCAGTACTTC. This encodes CSASQSETQYF.

The rearrangement joins TRBV9 to TRBJ1-2, with D unresolved. The CDR3 has 14 residues. Trimming cost V 0 bases and J 4 bases, with 10 bases left between them. CDR1 SGDLS and CDR2 YYNGEE come from the germline V gene. CDR3 bases: TGTGCCAGCAGCGTAGATCCCATGAGCTATGGCTACACCTTC. Translation gives CASSVDPMSYGYTF.

The chain joins TRBV4-1 to TRBJ1-1, with a possible D match to TRBD1 (5 bases). This CDR3 comprises 15 residues. Looked up from germline, CDR1 is MGHRA and CDR2 is YSYEKL. V was trimmed by 5 bases and J by 0 bases, leaving 13 bases between them. The CDR3: CASSSQRGLNTEAFF. In nucleotides, the CDR3 is TGCGCCAGCAGCTCACAAAGGGGCCTGAACACTGAAGCTTTCTTT.

The chain couples TRBV29-1 to TRBJ1-1; no definite D call. Trimming took off 4 bases at V and 3 bases at J, with 12 bases between the two ends. This CDR3 is built from 13 residues. Looked up from germline, CDR1 is SQVTM and CDR2 is ANQGSEA. The CDR3 sequence is CSVGVLTYTEAFF. In nucleotides, the CDR3 is TGCAGCGTTGGAGTGTTAACGTACACTGAAGCTTTCTTT. The full variable domain, completed using reference TRBV29-1 and TRBJ1-1, is SAVISQKPSRDICQRGTSLTIQCQVDSQVTMMFWYRQQPGQSLTLIATANQGSEATYESGFVIDKFPISRPNLTFSTLTVSNMSPEDSSIYLCSVGVLTYTEAFFGQGTRLTVV.

Only a few counts were recorded for this clonotype. This rearrangement joins TRBV5-6 to TRBJ2-7, with D uncertain. The CDR3 is made up of 15 amino acids. CDR1 is SGHDT, CDR2 YYEEEE, per germline. Trimming took 4 bases from V and 6 from J, leaving 20 bases between them. DNA of the CDR3: TGTGCCAGCAGCGGCAAGGGTCAAATTTCACTCGAGCAGTACTTC. Residues: CASSGKGQISLEQYF.

There are a few counts of this clonotype. The chain recombines TRBV20-1 with TRBJ2-7, with D perhaps TRBD2 (5 bases). V was clipped by 5 bases and J by 7 bases, with 15 bases between them. CDR3 length: 12 amino acids. CDR1 and CDR2 (germline): DFQATT, SNEGSKA (reference sequence). DNA for the CDR3: TGCAGTGCTGGAGCCCTCGGCGGGGAGCAGTACTTC. As protein: CSAGALGGEQYF.

There are a few counts of this clonotype. The rearrangement links TRBV2 to TRBJ1-2; maybe TRBD1 (5 bases). The V end was cut by 5 bases, the J end by 8 bases, with 12 bases between. This CDR3 comprises 12 residues. Germline values: CDR1 SNHLY, CDR2 FYNNEI. This CDR3 is CASSWGRDGYTF. The CDR3 nucleotides are TGTGCCAGCAGTTGGGGCAGGGACGGCTACACCTTC.

The chain uses TRBV27 and TRBJ2-7; D remains ambiguous. Trimming cost V 5 bases and J 2 bases, with 10 bases left between them. The CDR3 loop spans 13 amino acids. Germline lookup yields CDR1 MNHEY and CDR2 SMNVEV (reference sequence). The CDR3 DNA reads TGTGCCAGCAGTGACGGGCTACCCTACGAGCAGTACTTC. Translation: CASSDGLPYEQYF.